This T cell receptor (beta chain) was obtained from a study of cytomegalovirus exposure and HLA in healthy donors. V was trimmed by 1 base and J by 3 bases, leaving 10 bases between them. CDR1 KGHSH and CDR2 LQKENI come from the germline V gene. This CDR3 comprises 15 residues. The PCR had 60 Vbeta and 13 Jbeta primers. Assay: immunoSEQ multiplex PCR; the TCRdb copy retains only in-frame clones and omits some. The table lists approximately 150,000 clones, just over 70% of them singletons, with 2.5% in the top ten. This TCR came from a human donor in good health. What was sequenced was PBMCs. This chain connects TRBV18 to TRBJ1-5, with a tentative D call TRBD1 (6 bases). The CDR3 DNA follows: TGTGCCAGCTCACCACGACAGGTTGACAATCAGCCCCAGCATTTT. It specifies CASSPRQVDNQPQHF.